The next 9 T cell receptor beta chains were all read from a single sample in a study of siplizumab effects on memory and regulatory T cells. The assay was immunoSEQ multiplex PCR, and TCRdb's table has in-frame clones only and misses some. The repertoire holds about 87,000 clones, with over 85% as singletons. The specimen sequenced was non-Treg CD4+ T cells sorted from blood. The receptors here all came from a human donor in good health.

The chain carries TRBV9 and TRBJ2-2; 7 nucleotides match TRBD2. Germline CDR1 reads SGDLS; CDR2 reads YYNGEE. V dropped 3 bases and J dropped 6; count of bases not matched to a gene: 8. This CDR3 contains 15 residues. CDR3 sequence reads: CASSDPEGRAGELFF. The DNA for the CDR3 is TGTGCCAGCAGCGATCCGGAAGGGAGGGCCGGGGAGCTGTTTTTT.

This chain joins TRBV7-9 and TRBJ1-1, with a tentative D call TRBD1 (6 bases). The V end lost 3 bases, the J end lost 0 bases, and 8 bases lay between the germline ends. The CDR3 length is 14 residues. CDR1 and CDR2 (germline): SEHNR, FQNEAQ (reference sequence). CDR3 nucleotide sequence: TGTGCCAGCAGCTTGGGACAAGTGAACACTGAAGCTTTCTTT. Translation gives CASSLGQVNTEAFF.

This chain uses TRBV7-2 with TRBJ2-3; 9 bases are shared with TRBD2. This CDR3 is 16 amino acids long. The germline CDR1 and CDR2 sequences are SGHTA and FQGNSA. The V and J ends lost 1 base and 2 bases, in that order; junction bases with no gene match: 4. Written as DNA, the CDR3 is TGTGCCAGCAGCTTAGTCCTAGCGGGACCCACAGATACGCAGTATTTT. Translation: CASSLVLAGPTDTQYF.

The CDR3 bases are TGTGCCAGCAGCTTAGCAAGCGGCACTGGCTCCTACGAGCAGTACTTC. Translation: CASSLASGTGSYEQYF. The chain joins TRBV11-2 to TRBJ2-7, with D perhaps matching TRBD2 (5 bases). The CDR3 length is 16 residues. Germline assignment: CDR1 SGHAT and CDR2 FQNNGV. V was pared by 1 base and J by 0 bases, with 13 bases between.

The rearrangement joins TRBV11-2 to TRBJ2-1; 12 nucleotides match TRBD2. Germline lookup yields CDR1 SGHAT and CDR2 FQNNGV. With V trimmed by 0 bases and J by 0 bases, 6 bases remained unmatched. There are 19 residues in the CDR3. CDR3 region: CASSLEGWTSGTSYNEQFF. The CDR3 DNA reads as TGTGCCAGCAGCTTAGAGGGGTGGACTAGCGGGACCTCCTACAATGAGCAGTTCTTC. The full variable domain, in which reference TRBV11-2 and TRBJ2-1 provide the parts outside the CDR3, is EAGVAQSPRYKIIEKRQSVAFWCNPISGHATLYWYQQILGQGPKLLIQFQNNGVVDDSQLPKDRFSAERLKGVDSTLKIQPAKLEDSAVYLCASSLEGWTSGTSYNEQFFGPGTRLTVL.

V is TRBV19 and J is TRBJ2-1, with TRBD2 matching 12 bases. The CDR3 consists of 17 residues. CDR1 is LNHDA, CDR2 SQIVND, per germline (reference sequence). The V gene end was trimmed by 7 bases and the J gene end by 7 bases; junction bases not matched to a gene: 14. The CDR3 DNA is TGTGCCAGTACCTTGACTAGCGGGGGACTTAAGGGTAATGAGCAGTTCTTC. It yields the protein CASTLTSGGLKGNEQFF. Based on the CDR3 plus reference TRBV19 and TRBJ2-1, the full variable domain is DGGITQSPKYLFRKEGQNVTLSCEQNLNHDAMYWYRQDPGQGLRLIYYSQIVNDFQKGDIAEGYSVSREKKESFPLTVTSAQKNPTAFYLCASTLTSGGLKGNEQFFGPGTRLTVL.

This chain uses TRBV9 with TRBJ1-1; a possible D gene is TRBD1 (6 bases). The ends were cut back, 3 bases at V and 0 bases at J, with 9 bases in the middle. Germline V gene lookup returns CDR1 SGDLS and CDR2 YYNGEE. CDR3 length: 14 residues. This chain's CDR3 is CASSGTGLNTEAFF. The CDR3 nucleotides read TGTGCCAGCAGCGGAACAGGGTTGAACACTGAAGCTTTCTTT.

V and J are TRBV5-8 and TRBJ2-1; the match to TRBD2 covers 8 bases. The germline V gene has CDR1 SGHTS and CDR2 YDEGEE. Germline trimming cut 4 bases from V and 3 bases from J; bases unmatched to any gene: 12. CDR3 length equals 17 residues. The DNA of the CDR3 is TGTGCCAGCAGCCCCTCGGGAGCGGGGGCCGTCTACAATGAGCAGTTCTTC. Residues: CASSPSGAGAVYNEQFF. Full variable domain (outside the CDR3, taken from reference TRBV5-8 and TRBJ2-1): EAGVTQSPTHLIKTRGQQATLRCSPISGHTSVYWYQQALGLGLQFLLWYDEGEERNRGNFPPRFSGRQFPNYSSELNVNALELEDSALYLCASSPSGAGAVYNEQFFGPGTRLTVL.

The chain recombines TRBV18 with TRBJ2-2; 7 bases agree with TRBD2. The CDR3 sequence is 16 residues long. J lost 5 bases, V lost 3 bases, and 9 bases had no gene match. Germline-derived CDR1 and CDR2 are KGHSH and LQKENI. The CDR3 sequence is CASSPLGTTETGELFF. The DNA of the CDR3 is TGTGCCAGCTCACCCTTAGGGACTACGGAGACCGGGGAGCTGTTTTTT.